One T cell receptor beta chain is described in this entry. The ends were cut back, 3 bases at V and 5 bases at J, with 14 bases in the middle. Per germline, CDR1 SGHDT and CDR2 YYEEEE. CDR3 length: 15 residues. The data derive from a study of blood T cell repertoires in COVID-19. About the study: Samples of COVID-19 (acute and convalescent) were obtained from the United States, Italy and Spain. In each case, the material was cDNA or gDNA derived from T cells, B-cell-depleted T cells, or PBMCs.

In the original analysis: Estimation of nucleated cell counts was performed using reference gene primer amplification. Assay: immunoSEQ multiplex PCR; the TCRdb copy retains only in-frame clones and omits some. The D gene and trimming were derived from the DNA, and the V and J assignments and clone size from that table. This sample has about 200,000 clones, with 84% found just once. The chain uses TRBV5-6 and TRBJ1-4, with D maybe TRBD1 (5 bases). The source material was peripheral blood. The sequence derives from a woman in her fifties or sixties with active or convalescent COVID-19. For the CDR3, the DNA is TGTGCCAGCAGCTACTCGACAGCCTCAAATGAAAAACTGTTTTTT. It codes for CASSYSTASNEKLFF.